This TCR beta chain was documented in a study of blood T cells in healthy people across ages. Study in general: Template switching recovered approximately one barcoded beta molecule for every two T cells.

A few counts support this clonotype. The CDR3 is 12 amino acids. The germline gives CDR1 SGHRS, CDR2 YFSETQ. Trimming stripped 7 bases from V and 3 bases from J, with 10 bases between. Collection of approximately 9.3 milliliters of peripheral blood was performed for each donor. Isolation yielded PBMCs, at least 7 million per sample, in every case. Next came a second PCR, run for about 6 to 12 cycles, which used a sample-barcoded 5' primer along with a J-beta primer mix. Every sample gave at least 2.5 million paired-end reads containing CDR3. TCRdb recomputed calls from the 5' RACE reads with MiXCR, one row per CDR3 protein. The profile covers hundreds of thousands of distinct CDR3 sequences, with more than 25% appearing a single time and about 18% taken by the ten largest.

The sequenced sample was blood. This TCR derives from a woman over 75 in good health. The J gene is TRBJ2-5, the V gene TRBV5-1, with TRBD1 as a possible D gene (6 bases). As DNA, the CDR3 is TGCGCCAGCTACTACAGGGAAGAGACCCAGTACTTC. The encoded protein is CASYYREETQYF.